The next 2 T cell receptor beta chains were all read from a single sample in a study of T cell changes during pregnancy in multiple sclerosis. The data were produced by immunoSEQ multiplex PCR, yet TCRdb's version contains in-frame clones alone and is incomplete. The profile shows about 48,000 clones, roughly 92% of them singletons. Sequenced here: CD4+ T cells from peripheral blood mononuclear cells, sampled in the second trimester of pregnancy. Receptors were obtained from a female donor in good health, enrolled as a control in a pregnancy study.

The rearrangement links TRBV9 to TRBJ2-5; 7 positions agree with TRBD1. The J segment lost 3 bases and the V segment lost 4 bases, leaving 6 bases of the junction unmatched. The CDR3 consists of 14 residues. Germline CDR1 SGDLS, CDR2 YYNGEE. CDR3 protein: CASSPRTGKETQYF. CDR3 nucleotides: TGTGCCAGCAGCCCTCGGACAGGAAAAGAGACCCAGTACTTC.

The rearrangement links TRBV6-5 to TRBJ2-1; 9 bases map to TRBD2. Trimming took 2 bases from V and 10 from J; bases not matched to a gene: 12. The germline CDR1 and CDR2 sequences are MNHEY and SVGAGI. The CDR3 is made up of 16 amino acids. This chain's CDR3 is CASSYPGVAGEREQFF. In DNA, the CDR3 is TGTGCCAGCAGTTACCCGGGGGTAGCGGGAGAACGGGAGCAGTTCTTC.